Below, one T cell receptor (beta chain) is given with its context. V lost 1 base and J lost 10, with 13 bases in between. Germline CDR1 and CDR2: LGHNT and FRNRAP. The CDR3 consists of 14 residues. This entry is derived from a study of blood T cell repertoires in COVID-19. Study at large: Samples came from the United States, Italy and Spain, spanning acute and convalescent COVID-19. From T cells, B-cell-depleted T cells, or PBMCs came the material, which was cDNA or gDNA.

How the authors handled the data: Amplification with reference gene primers provided the estimates of nucleated cell counts. Profiled with immunoSEQ multiplex PCR; TCRdb holds only in-frame clones, not every one. V, J and clone size are taken as reported in that table, and D and trimming were inferred from the DNA itself. The table includes some 260,000 clones, roughly 90% detected once. The V call is TRBV12-5, the J call TRBJ1-4; the D gene is possibly TRBD1 (6 bases). This TCR was recovered from a woman between 25 and 40 years old with acute or convalescent COVID-19. Sequences were obtained from peripheral blood. The CDR3 region is CASGLAQGNGKLFF. The CDR3, as DNA: TGTGCTAGTGGTTTGGCACAGGGAAACGGAAAACTGTTTTTT. Full variable domain (missing parts from reference TRBV12-5 and TRBJ1-4): DARVTQTPRHKVTEMGQEVTMRCQPILGHNTVFWYRQTMMQGLELLAYFRNRAPLDDSGMPKDRFSAEMPDATLATLKIQPSEPRDSAVYFCASGLAQGNGKLFFGSGTQLSVL.